This T cell receptor beta chain came from a study of CD8 T cells in ankylosing spondylitis. Quantitative 5'-RACE with molecular barcodes generated TCR beta libraries. Using its own MiXCR run on the 5' RACE reads, TCRdb lists one record per CDR3 protein. The sample consists of approximately 240,000 distinct CDR3 sequences, roughly a quarter of them appearing once. This clonotype was seen many times. Its specificity is not known. Whole-study findings and limits: A motif in TCR beta, a set of several highly homologous variants, appeared characteristic of ankylosing spondylitis blood. Relatively rare in peripheral blood, disease-linked clones were also CD8+. Earlier reports found some motif variants in synovial fluid and blood in reactive arthritis.

The germline V and J ends were trimmed by 8 bases and 2 bases, with 7 bases remaining between them. CDR3 length equals 12 residues. Germline V gene lookup returns CDR1 MNHNS and CDR2 SASEGT. The sample was blood, either unsorted or a sorted T cell fraction (not recorded which). The source is a male donor with ankylosing spondylitis or in good health (not recorded which). This rearrangement joins TRBV6-1 to TRBJ1-5; D gene unclear. CDR3 residues: CASLVGNQPQHF. The CDR3 coding sequence is TGTGCCAGCCTCGTGGGCAATCAGCCCCAGCATTTT.